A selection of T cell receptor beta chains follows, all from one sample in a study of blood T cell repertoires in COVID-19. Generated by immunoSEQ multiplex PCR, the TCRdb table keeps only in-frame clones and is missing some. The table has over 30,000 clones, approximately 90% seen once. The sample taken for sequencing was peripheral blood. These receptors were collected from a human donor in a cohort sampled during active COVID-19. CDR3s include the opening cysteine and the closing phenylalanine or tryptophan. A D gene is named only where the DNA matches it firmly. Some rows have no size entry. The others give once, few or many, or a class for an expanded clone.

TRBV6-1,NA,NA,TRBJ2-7,TGTGCCAGCAGTGAAATCGTGCGCAGGGTGGAGCAGTACTTC,CASSEIVRRVEQYF
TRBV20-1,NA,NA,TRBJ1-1,TGCAGTGCAATGCCACCCAATGAAGCCTTCTTT,CSAMPPNEAFF
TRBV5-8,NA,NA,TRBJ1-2,TGTGCCAGCAGCCTCGGAGTTTATGGCTACACCTTC,CASSLGVYGYTF
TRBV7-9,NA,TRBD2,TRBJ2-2,TGTGCCAGCAGCTTTTACTACTCGGGAGGTGGTACCGGGGAGCTGTTTTTT,CASSFYYSGGGTGELFF
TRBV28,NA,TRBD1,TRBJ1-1,TGTGCCAGCAATATCCCGGGACAGGGGACTGAAGCTTTCTTT,CASNIPGQGTEAFF
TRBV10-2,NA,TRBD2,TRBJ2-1,TGCGCCAGCAGTGAGGAGCTAGCGGGAGGGTTCAATGAGCAGTTCTTC,CASSEELAGGFNEQFF
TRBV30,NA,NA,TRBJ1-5,TGTGCCTGGAGTTCACTGGATCAGCCCCAGCATTTT,CAWSSLDQPQHF
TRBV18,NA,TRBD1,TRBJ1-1,TGTGCCAGCTCACCAAAAAGATTAACAGGGGTCGACACTGAAGCTTTCTTT,CASSPKRLTGVDTEAFF
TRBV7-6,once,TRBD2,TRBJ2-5,TGTGCCAGCAGCTTAAACTCGATCCGAGCGGGAGGAGAAGAGACCCAGTACTTC,CASSLNSIRAGGEETQYF
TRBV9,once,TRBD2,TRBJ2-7,TGTGCCAGCAGCGGGGGACTAACAAGCTACGAGCAGTACTTC,CASSGGLTSYEQYF
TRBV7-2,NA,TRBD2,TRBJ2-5,TGTGCCAGCAGTCGAGGCGGGGGGATGGAGACCCAGTACTTC,CASSRGGGMETQYF
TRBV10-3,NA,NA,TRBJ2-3,TGTGCCGCCGGGCCAGGGAGCACAGATACGCAGTATTTT,CAAGPGSTDTQYF
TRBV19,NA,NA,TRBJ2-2,TGTGCCAGTAGGTTAAGCGCCGTTGACACCGGGGAGCTGTTTTTT,CASRLSAVDTGELFF
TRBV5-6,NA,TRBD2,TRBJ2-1,TGTGCCAGCAGCTTGGGACTAGCGGGGGGGAATGAGCAGTTCTTC,CASSLGLAGGNEQFF
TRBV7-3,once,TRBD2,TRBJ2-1,TGTGCCAGCAGCTTAGGGACTAGCGCGAACAATGAGCAGTTCTTC,CASSLGTSANNEQFF
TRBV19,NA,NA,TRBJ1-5,TGTGCCAGTAGCCCCAGGGACACCCGAAGCAATCAGCCCCAGCATTTT,CASSPRDTRSNQPQHF
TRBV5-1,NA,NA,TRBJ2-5,TGCGCCAGCAGCTTGACCGGGATGGAGACCCAGTACTTC,CASSLTGMETQYF
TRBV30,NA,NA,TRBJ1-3,TGTGCCTGGAGTGTACGGGGATCGGGAAACACCATATATTTT,CAWSVRGSGNTIYF
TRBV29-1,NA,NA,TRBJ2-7,TGCAGCGTGACTACATTCAGCCGCTACGAGCAGTACTTC,CSVTTFSRYEQYF
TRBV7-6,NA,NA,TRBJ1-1,TGTGCCAGCAGCTTAACCCGGGGAGGGCTCGCTGAAGCTTTCTTT,CASSLTRGGLAEAFF
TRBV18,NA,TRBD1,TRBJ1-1,TGTGCCAGCTCACCAACAGGGGGGGACACTGAAGCTTTCTTT,CASSPTGGDTEAFF
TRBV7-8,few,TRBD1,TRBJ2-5,TGTGCCAGCAGCTTAGGACAGGGGGCGGGAGAGACCCAGTACTTC,CASSLGQGAGETQYF
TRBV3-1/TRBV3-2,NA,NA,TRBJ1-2,TGTGCCAGCAGCCAAGTACAGGGATACTATGGCTACACCTTC,CASSQVQGYYGYTF
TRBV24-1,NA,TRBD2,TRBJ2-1,TGTGCCACCCGTGGAGGCCTAGCGGGCTCCTACAATGAGCAGTTCTTC,CATRGGLAGSYNEQFF
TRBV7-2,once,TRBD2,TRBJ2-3,TGTGCCAGCAGCGGCGGGACTAGCGGGACAACGCAGTATTTT,CASSGGTSGTTQYF
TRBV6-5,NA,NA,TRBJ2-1,TGTGCCAGCAGTTTTAGCTCCTACAATGAGCAGTTCTTC,CASSFSSYNEQFF
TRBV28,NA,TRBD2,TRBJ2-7,TGTGCCAGCAGTTCGACATCCGGGACTAGCGAGAATCTCGAGCAGTACTTC,CASSSTSGTSENLEQYF
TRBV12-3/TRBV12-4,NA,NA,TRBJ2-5,TGTGCCAGCAGGGTGTCGGTCCAAGAGACCCAGTACTTC,CASRVSVQETQYF
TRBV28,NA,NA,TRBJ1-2,TGTGCCAGCAGTAGCCCTTGGGCAACTAACTATGGCTACACCTTC,CASSSPWATNYGYTF
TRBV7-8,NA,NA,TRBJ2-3,TGTGCCAGCAGGCCCCATAGCAGAACTAGCACAGATACGCAGTATTTT,CASRPHSRTSTDTQYF
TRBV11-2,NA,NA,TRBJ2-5,TGTGCCAGCAGCCCGCCTGGGAGTGAGACCCAGTACTTC,CASSPPGSETQYF
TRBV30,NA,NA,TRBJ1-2,TGTGCCTGGATCGAGGCAAAACACCCCCTCTATGGCTACACCTTC,CAWIEAKHPLYGYTF
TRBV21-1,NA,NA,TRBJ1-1,TGTGCCAGCAGCAAAGGGGGGGGCGAGAACACTGAAGCTTTCTTT,CASSKGGGENTEAFF
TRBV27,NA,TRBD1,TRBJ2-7,TGTGCCAGCATTACAGGGGGCCACTCCTACGAGCAGTACTTC,CASITGGHSYEQYF
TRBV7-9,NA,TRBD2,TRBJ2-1,TGTGCCAGCAGCCCAACTAGCGGGAGAAATGAGCAGTTCTTC,CASSPTSGRNEQFF
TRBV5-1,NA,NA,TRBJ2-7,TGCGCCAGCAGCTTGGAGGAGGTGTCCTACGAGCAGTACTTC,CASSLEEVSYEQYF
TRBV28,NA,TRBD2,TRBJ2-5,TGTGCCAGCAGTTTAATTGGGAGGGAAGAGACCCAGTACTTC,CASSLIGREETQYF
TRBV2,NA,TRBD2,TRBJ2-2,TGTGCCAGCACACTAGAGGGACTAGCTAACACCGGGGAGCTGTTTTTT,CASTLEGLANTGELFF
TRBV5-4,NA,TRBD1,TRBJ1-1,TGTGCCAGCAGCTCGGACAGGATGAACACTGAAGCTTTCTTT,CASSSDRMNTEAFF
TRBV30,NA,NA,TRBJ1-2,TGTGCCTGGAGTGTAGGGGCCCCCTATGGCTACACCTTC,CAWSVGAPYGYTF
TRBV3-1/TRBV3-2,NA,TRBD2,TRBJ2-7,TGTGCCAGCAGCCAAGCTAGGGCTAGCGGCTCCTACGAGCAGTACTTC,CASSQARASGSYEQYF
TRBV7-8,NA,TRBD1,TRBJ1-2,TGTGCCAGCAGCCCGGATCGTGGACAGGGGTGGAGCTACACCTTC,CASSPDRGQGWSYTF
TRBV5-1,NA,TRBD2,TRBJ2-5,TGCGCCAGCAGCTTGGAGACTAGCGGGAGCTGGGAGACCCAGTACTTC,CASSLETSGSWETQYF
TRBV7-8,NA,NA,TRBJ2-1,TGTGCCAGCAGCTTAGTTGTGGGAGGCGGAGTTGAGCAGTTCTTC,CASSLVVGGGVEQFF
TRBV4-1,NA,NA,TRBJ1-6,TGCGCCAGCAGCCAAGAGTCGACAGCACTTAACTCACCCCTCCACTTT,CASSQESTALNSPLHF
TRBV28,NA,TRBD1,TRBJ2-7,TGTGCCAGCAGTTTAACAGGGGCCCTCTCCTACGAGCAGTACTTC,CASSLTGALSYEQYF
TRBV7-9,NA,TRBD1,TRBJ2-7,TGTGCCAGCAGCCCGGACAGGGGGCCCCACGAGCAGTACTTC,CASSPDRGPHEQYF
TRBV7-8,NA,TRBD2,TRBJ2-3,TGTGCCAGCAGCTTAGTTCCAGGCGGGAGTATCACAGATACGCAGTATTTT,CASSLVPGGSITDTQYF
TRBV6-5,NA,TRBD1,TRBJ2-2,TGTGCCTTCGGGACAGGGAACACCGGGGAGCTGTTTTTT,CAFGTGNTGELFF
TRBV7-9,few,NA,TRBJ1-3,TGTGCCAGCAGCTTAGCGTCGGGACTACCTGGAAACACCATATATTTT,CASSLASGLPGNTIYF
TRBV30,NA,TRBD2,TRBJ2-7,TGTGCCTGGACCGGGGGGGCAGGATCCTACGAGCAGTACTTC,CAWTGGAGSYEQYF
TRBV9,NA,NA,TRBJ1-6,TGTGCCAGCAGCGTGTGGCAGGCCTATTCACCCCTCCACTTT,CASSVWQAYSPLHF
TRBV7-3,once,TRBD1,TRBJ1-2,TGTGCCAGCAGCTCAGGATCCCGCGGGACAGTATTTGGCTACACCTTC,CASSSGSRGTVFGYTF